The rows below give T cell receptor beta chains drawn from one sample of a study of T cells in Graves' hyperthyroidism and ophthalmopathy. TCRdb re-derived calls from the multiplex PCR reads in MiXCR, one entry per CDR3 protein. Found here are 500,000 to 650,000 distinct CDR3 sequences, about 46% of them singletons; the top ten hold around two fifths. Source material: peripheral blood or thyroid tissue (not recorded which). Every receptor here comes from an adult woman with Graves' disease, either hyperthyroidism or ophthalmopathy (not recorded which). CDR3s include the opening cysteine and the closing phenylalanine or tryptophan. The order of the fields is J gene, V gene, CDR3 protein.

>TRBJ2-5|TRBV5-1
CASSFGLVGETQYF
>TRBJ2-5|TRBV20-1
CSAPTGYTVETQYF
>TRBJ2-5|TRBV24-1
CATSDESQETQYF
>TRBJ1-2|TRBV5-4
CASSLRDREFVGYTF
>TRBJ2-7|TRBV29-1
CSVKLRFGSYEQYF
>TRBJ1-3|TRBV25-1
CASSASSGNTIYF
>TRBJ1-6|TRBV19
CASRDTNSPLHF
>TRBJ1-2|TRBV29-1
CSVEDRQGNYGYTF
>TRBJ2-5|TRBV29-1
CSVEAGRLHAETQYF
>TRBJ1-1|TRBV5-1
CASSITPPDRFNTEAFF
>TRBJ2-5|TRBV10-1
CASSDLRGLAVETQYF
>TRBJ2-5|TRBV19
CASSSWGVQETQYF
>TRBJ1-4|TRBV5-1
CANSFSGNEKLFF
>TRBJ2-7|TRBV7-9
CAGSLVGGPYEQYF
>TRBJ1-6|TRBV5-1
CAGSNSPLHF
>TRBJ1-5|TRBV20-1
CALGTAQPQHF
>TRBJ1-2|TRBV7-8
CASSVGGRSYGYTF
>TRBJ1-1|TRBV12-3/TRBV12-4
CASSFAGREAFF
>TRBJ1-4|TRBV9
CASSAGGTVEKLFF
>TRBJ2-5|TRBV7-9
CASRGSWTSQETQYF
>TRBJ2-7|TRBV7-2
CASSWTSGEYEQYF
>TRBJ1-1|TRBV10-3
CAISESTLQETTEAFF
>TRBJ2-5|TRBV14
CASSSTAYQETQYF
>TRBJ2-1|TRBV7-6
CASSPGPMLGEQFF
>TRBJ2-7|TRBV7-9
CAGSFSNRGEQYF
>TRBJ1-2|TRBV24-1
CATSGLDYYGYTF
>TRBJ1-4|TRBV20-1
CSARDPRGREKLFF
>TRBJ2-5|TRBV6-5
CASSFSQGARETQYF
>TRBJ1-5|TRBV2
CASSVWGGNQPQHF
>TRBJ2-2|TRBV12-3/TRBV12-4
CASRGGTSNTGELFF
>TRBJ2-7|TRBV5-8
CASSLVTSGLNEQYF
>TRBJ2-7|TRBV10-3
CAINEANYEQYF
>TRBJ2-2|TRBV7-8
CASSTRFGVRGHGELFF
>TRBJ1-1|TRBV7-9
CASSPDGGADTEAFF
>TRBJ1-2|TRBV12-3/TRBV12-4
CASSDGTANGYTF
>TRBJ2-7|TRBV7-9
CASSVPVREGKYEQYF
>TRBJ1-1|TRBV4-1
CASSQGLIRALKRNEAFF
>TRBJ1-5|TRBV5-1
CASSWGQGHQPQHF
>TRBJ1-1|TRBV29-1
CSVGQGAEAFF
>TRBJ1-1|TRBV7-7
CASSPQVNAEAFF
>TRBJ2-1|TRBV10-3
CASRGGSYNEQFF